This TCR beta chain was retrieved from a study of OX40 agonist ivuxolimab in advanced cancers. Study-wide background: At approximately 83% male, the cohort had a mean age of about 55 years, ranging from about 23 to 80.

This clone was detected once. Its target is not known. Patients had blood sampled at baseline and again on cycle 4 day 1 and cycle 7 day 1. Deletions cut 5 bases from V and 4 bases from J, with 13 bases between. This CDR3 comprises 14 residues. CDR1 and CDR2 from the germline V gene are SGHRS and YFSETQ. General study results and limits: CD4+ and CD8+ blood T cells expanded clonally by week 6 at 0.1 to 3.0 mg/kg. No antigen was identified for the clonally expanded peripheral T cells.

Libraries were prepared by immunoSEQ multiplex PCR; TCRdb keeps only in-frame clonotypes and omits some of them. The table lists under 70,000 clones, approximately 90% of them singletons, with 1.1% to 1.5% in the top ten. The source is an adult with an advanced solid tumor such as melanoma, head and neck, liver or kidney cancer. Sequenced here: CD4+ or CD8+ T cells sorted from blood, sampled in a trial of the OX40 agonist ivuxolimab. This sequence joins TRBV5-1 and TRBJ1-5, with D perhaps matching TRBD1 (5 bases). CDR3 DNA: TGCGCCAGCAGTGATGGGGCAGGGAATCAGCCCCAGCATTTT. Translating it yields CASSDGAGNQPQHF. The full variable domain, completed using reference TRBV5-1 and TRBJ1-5, is KAGVTQTPRYLIKTRGQQVTLSCSPISGHRSVSWYQQTPGQGLQFLFEYFSETQRNKGNFPGRFSGRQFSNSRSEMNVSTLELGDSALYLCASSDGAGNQPQHFGDGTRLSIL.